Described below is a single TCR beta chain sequence and its context. Its antigen is undetermined. The CDR3 length is 16 residues. V gave up 0 bases and J gave up 12 bases; unmatched junction bases: 12. CDR1 is LNHDA and CDR2 is SQIVND in the germline V gene (reference sequence). All of the donors were Caucasians in good health. One entry per CDR3 protein, called by TCRdb with MiXCR from the 5' RACE reads. The data show 550,000 to 800,000 distinct CDR3 sequences, roughly 7.2% seen once. This sample was included in a study of identical twins. General study findings and limits: Twins shared beta out-of-frame sequences in excess, but this excess was weaker. Cord blood beta clonotypes present at high abundance carried fewer insertions; no such pattern appeared in memory repertoires.

This sample also appeared in a second study, on yellow fever vaccine responses in identical twins.

The gene calls are TRBV19 and TRBJ2-1; 9 bases line up with TRBD2. This TCR was sampled from a young woman in good health. Material for sequencing was PBMCs. CDR3 DNA sequence: TGTGCCAGTAGTATAGACTATAGCGGGAGACCCGGGGGGCAGTTCTTC. Encoded protein: CASSIDYSGRPGGQFF.